The 20 T cell receptor beta chains below were found in one sample sequenced in a study of cytomegalovirus exposure and HLA in healthy donors. It was with 60 Vbeta and 13 Jbeta primers that the PCR ran. The method was immunoSEQ multiplex PCR; TCRdb's version includes in-frame clones alone and lacks a portion of them. The table shows more than 90,000 clones, with 80% to 85% occurring only once. Sequencing was carried out using PBMCs. The receptor set was obtained from a man aged 25-45 years in good health and CMV-seropositive.

The chain is built from TRBV30 and TRBJ1-5; D remains unclear. Germline values: CDR1 GTSNPN, CDR2 SVGIG (reference sequence). V gave up 1 base and J gave up 3 bases, with 7 bases separating them. The CDR3 length is 13 residues. Written as DNA, the CDR3 is TGTGCCTGGAGTGGAGGATACAATCAGCCCCAGCATTTT. This codes for CAWSGGYNQPQHF.

V is TRBV7-2 and J is TRBJ1-3, with no clear D. The CDR3 covers 14 residues. V was trimmed by 1 base and J by 4 bases, leaving 8 bases between them. Germline CDR1 reads SGHTA; CDR2 reads FQGNSA. In DNA form, the CDR3 reads TGTGCCAGCAGCTTAGGCAACACAGGAAACACCATATATTTT. This sequence encodes CASSLGNTGNTIYF.

The chain has TRBV10-2 and TRBJ2-5; TRBD2 matches at 7 bases. Per the germline V gene, CDR1 is WSHSY and CDR2 is SAAADI. The CDR3 covers 15 residues. Trimming cost V 2 bases and J 2 bases; bases outside gene matches: 5. Here the CDR3 DNA reads TGCGCCAGCAGTGAGGGGGGGGGAGGGCAAGAGACCCAGTACTTC. Translating it yields CASSEGGGGQETQYF.

V usage is TRBV27 and J usage is TRBJ2-7; TRBD2 might be the D (5 bases). This CDR3 comprises 14 residues. Germline lookup yields CDR1 MNHEY and CDR2 SMNVEV (reference sequence). Trimming took 6 bases from V and 1 from J, leaving 13 bases between them. This CDR3 reads CASRDGGGSYEQYF. The CDR3 bases are TGTGCCAGCAGGGACGGAGGTGGTTCCTACGAGCAGTACTTC.

The table lists this clone with a few counts. The chain employs TRBV6-1 and TRBJ2-7; tentative D call: TRBD1 (5 bases). With 6 bases removed from V and 0 bases from J, the gap between germline ends came to 12 bases. The CDR3 runs to 14 residues. The germline CDR1 and CDR2 sequences are MNHNS and SASEGT. CDR3 in amino acids: CASSRVAGSYEQYV. DNA of the CDR3: TGTGCCAGCAGCAGGGTGGCAGGCTCCTACGAGCAGTACGTC.

The rearrangement links TRBV7-2 to TRBJ2-2; no clear D. V was pared by 5 bases and J by 8 bases, with 9 bases between. This CDR3 has 12 amino acids. Germline V gene lookup returns CDR1 SGHTA and CDR2 FQGNSA. Here the CDR3 reads CASSPFSGELFF. The CDR3 nucleotides read TGTGCCAGCAGCCCTTTTAGTGGGGAGCTGTTTTTT.

This clone was counted a single time. The chain links TRBV6-1 to TRBJ2-3; D is possibly TRBD2 (5 bases). The CDR3 runs to 14 residues. Per the germline V gene, CDR1 is MNHNS and CDR2 is SASEGT. The V gene lost 6 bases and the J gene lost 5 bases, with 15 bases spanning the gap. CDR3 sequence reads: CASSLMWAGDTQYF. CDR3 nucleotide sequence: TGTGCCAGCAGCCTCATGTGGGCGGGAGATACGCAGTATTTT.

This rearrangement joins TRBV28 to TRBJ2-5; 8 nucleotides align to TRBD1. The J segment lost 11 bases and the V segment lost 5 bases, leaving 13 bases of the junction unmatched. The CDR3 loop spans 14 amino acids. Looked up from germline, CDR1 is MDHEN and CDR2 is SYDVKM. CDR3 loop: CASSRQGLGRGQYF. CDR3 coding DNA: TGTGCCAGCAGTCGACAGGGGCTTGGAAGGGGGCAGTACTTC.

This clone was seen only once. V gene TRBV5-1 combines with J gene TRBJ2-5; tentative D call: TRBD2 (6 bases). Trimming pared 0 bases from V and 5 bases from J, leaving 14 bases between. The CDR3 is 15 amino acids. Germline CDR1 is SGHRS and CDR2 is YFSETQ. CDR3 sequence reads: CASSLASAGVETQYF. In DNA, the CDR3 is TGCGCCAGCAGCTTGGCTAGCGCCGGCGTGGAGACCCAGTACTTC.

This chain joins TRBV2 and TRBJ1-2, with D maybe TRBD1 (5 bases). CDR3 length: 14 amino acids. Trimming stripped 4 bases from V and 5 bases from J, with 14 bases between. Germline values: CDR1 SNHLY, CDR2 FYNNEI. CDR3 loop: CASSVQGSQYGYTF. The CDR3 DNA is TGTGCCAGCAGTGTCCAGGGTTCGCAATATGGCTACACCTTC.

The chain links TRBV5-1 to TRBJ2-1; perhaps TRBD2 as D (7 bases). Trimming removed 8 bases from V and 14 bases from J, with 17 bases in between. The CDR3 contains 11 residues. In germline, CDR1 is SGHRS, CDR2 YFSETQ. The DNA for the CDR3 is TGCGCCAGAACGGGGGGCTGGACGGAGTTCTTC. The encoded protein is CARTGGWTEFF.

The V call is TRBV15, the J call TRBJ1-3; no firm D call. Per germline, CDR1 LNHNV and CDR2 YYDKDF (reference sequence). The CDR3 spans 14 residues. Trimming shortened V by 6 bases and J by 0 bases, and 9 bases separated the two germline ends. As DNA, the CDR3 is TGTGCCACCAGACCTACCTTCTCTGGAAACACCATATATTTT. Its protein product is CATRPTFSGNTIYF.

V usage is TRBV19 and J usage is TRBJ1-1; D unclear. Per germline, CDR1 LNHDA and CDR2 SQIVND (reference sequence). V lost 3 bases and J 1 base, leaving 9 bases between the germline ends. The CDR3 consists of 14 residues. CDR3: CASSIGLQNTEAFF. CDR3 DNA sequence: TGTGCCAGTAGTATTGGGCTGCAGAACACTGAAGCTTTCTTT. The variable domain in full, with the rest retrieved from reference TRBV19 and TRBJ1-1, is DGGITQSPKYLFRKEGQNVTLSCEQNLNHDAMYWYRQDPGQGLRLIYYSQIVNDFQKGDIAEGYSVSREKKESFPLTVTSAQKNPTAFYLCASSIGLQNTEAFFGQGTRLTVV.

This chain uses TRBV25-1 with TRBJ1-3; D remains unclear. V was shortened by 2 bases and J by 0 bases, with 8 bases between the two germline ends. This CDR3 comprises 15 residues. Germline CDR1 MGHDK, CDR2 SYGVNS. CDR3 in amino acids: CASSEGGSSGNTIYF. For the CDR3, the DNA is TGTGCCAGCAGTGAAGGAGGGTCCTCTGGAAACACCATATATTTT.

Details on this clone: The sample holds other DNA sequences that translate to the same CDR3. The CDR3 nucleotides are TGTGCCAGCAGCTTGTTGGCGGGGGGGCGAACAGATACGCAGTATTTT. Translated: CASSLLAGGRTDTQYF. This chain joins TRBV5-4 and TRBJ2-3, with 9 positions matching TRBD2. Per the germline V gene, CDR1 is SGHNT and CDR2 is YYREEE (reference sequence). The CDR3 is 16 residues long. Trimming removed 1 base from V and 3 bases from J; junction bases left unmatched: 6. The whole variable domain, remainder taken from reference TRBV5-4 and TRBJ2-3, is ETGVTQSPTHLIKTRGQQVTLRCSSQSGHNTVSWYQQALGQGPQFIFQYYREEENGRGNFPPRFSGLQFPNYSSELNVNALELDDSALYLCASSLLAGGRTDTQYFGPGTRLTVL.

This chain connects TRBV5-1 to TRBJ2-7; TRBD2 matches at 12 bases. The CDR3 runs to 15 residues. The V gene's germline CDR1 is SGHRS and CDR2 YFSETQ. The V segment lost 0 bases and the J segment 3 bases; nucleotides outside the gene matches: 1. DNA for the CDR3: TGCGCCAGCAGCTTGGGGACTAGCGGGGACTACGAGCAGTACGTC. It codes for CASSLGTSGDYEQYV.

This clone has a single count. The chain has TRBV6-5 and TRBJ1-1; 10 nucleotides agree with TRBD1. Germline CDR1 reads MNHEY; CDR2 reads SVGAGI. J was trimmed by 4 bases and V by 7 bases; bases with no gene match: 6. The CDR3 is made up of 14 amino acids. CDR3 in DNA: TGTGCCAGCAACAAAAGGACAGGGGGCACTGAAGCTTTCTTT. This translates into CASNKRTGGTEAFF.

A word on this clone: One junction end does not reproduce the germline sequence, and a read error may be involved. The chain combines TRBV4-1 with TRBJ2-5; the D gene is possibly TRBD1 (5 bases). The CDR3 is 17 residues long. Germline-derived CDR1 and CDR2 are MGHRA and YSYEKL. The CDR3 bases are TGCGCCAGCAGCAAAGAAACGGCCCTCGTGGGGCTGGAGACCCAGTACTTC. Translating it yields CASSKETALVGLETQYF.

The chain carries TRBV18 and TRBJ1-6, with a weak D call TRBD1 (5 bases). Trimming shortened V by 3 bases and J by 8 bases, and 14 bases separated the two germline ends. Per the germline V gene, CDR1 is KGHSH and CDR2 is LQKENI. This CDR3 has 15 amino acids. The CDR3 sequence: CASSPTNIGDSPLHF. The DNA of the CDR3 is TGTGCCAGCTCACCGACAAATATAGGGGATTCACCCCTCCACTTT.

This clone appeared a single time. This sequence joins TRBV5-1 and TRBJ2-1; TRBD1 might be the D (6 bases). Trimming pared 0 bases from V and 9 bases from J, leaving 10 bases between. This CDR3 is 13 amino acids long. Germline CDR1 SGHRS, CDR2 YFSETQ. The DNA for the CDR3 is TGCGCCAGCAGCTTGGTTGGGGGCGGTGAGCAGTTCTTC. Its translation is CASSLVGGGEQFF.